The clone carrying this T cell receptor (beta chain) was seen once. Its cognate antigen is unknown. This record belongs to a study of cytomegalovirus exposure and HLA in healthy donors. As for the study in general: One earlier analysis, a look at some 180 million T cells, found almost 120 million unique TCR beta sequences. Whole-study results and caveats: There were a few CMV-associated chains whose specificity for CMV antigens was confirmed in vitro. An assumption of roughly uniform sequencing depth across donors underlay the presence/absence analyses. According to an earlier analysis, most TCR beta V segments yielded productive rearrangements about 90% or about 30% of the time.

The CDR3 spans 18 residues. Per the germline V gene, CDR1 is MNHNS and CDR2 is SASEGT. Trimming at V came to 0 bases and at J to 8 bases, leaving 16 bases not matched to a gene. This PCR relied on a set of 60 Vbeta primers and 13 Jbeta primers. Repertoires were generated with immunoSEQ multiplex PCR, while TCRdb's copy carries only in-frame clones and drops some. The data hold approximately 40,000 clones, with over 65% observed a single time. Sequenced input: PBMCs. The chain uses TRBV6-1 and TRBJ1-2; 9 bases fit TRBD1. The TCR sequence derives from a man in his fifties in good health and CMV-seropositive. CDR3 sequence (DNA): TGTGCCAGCAGTGAAGCCGGTGCCATCCGGGACAGGGTGCGGGGCTACACCTTC. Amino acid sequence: CASSEAGAIRDRVRGYTF.